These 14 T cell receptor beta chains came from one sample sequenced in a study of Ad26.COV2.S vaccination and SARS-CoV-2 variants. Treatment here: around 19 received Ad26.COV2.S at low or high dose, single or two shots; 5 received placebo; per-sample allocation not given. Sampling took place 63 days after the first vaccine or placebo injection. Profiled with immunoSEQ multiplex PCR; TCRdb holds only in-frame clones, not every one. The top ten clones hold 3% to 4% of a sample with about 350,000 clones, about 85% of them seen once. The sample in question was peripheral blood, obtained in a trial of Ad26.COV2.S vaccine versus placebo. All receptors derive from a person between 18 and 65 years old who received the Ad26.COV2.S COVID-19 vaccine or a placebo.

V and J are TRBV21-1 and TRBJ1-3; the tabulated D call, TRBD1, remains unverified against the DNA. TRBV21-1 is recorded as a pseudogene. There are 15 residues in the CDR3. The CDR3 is CASSRGLYSGNTIYF. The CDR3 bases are TGTGCCAGCAGCAGGGGGCTTTACTCTGGAAACACCATATATTTT.

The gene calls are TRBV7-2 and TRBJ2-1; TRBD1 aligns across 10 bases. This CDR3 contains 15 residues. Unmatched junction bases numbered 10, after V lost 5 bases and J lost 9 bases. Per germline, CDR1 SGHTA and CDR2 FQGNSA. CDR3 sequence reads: CASSLTGQGLGEQFF. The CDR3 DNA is TGTGCCAGCAGCCTCACGGGACAGGGGTTGGGTGAGCAGTTCTTC.

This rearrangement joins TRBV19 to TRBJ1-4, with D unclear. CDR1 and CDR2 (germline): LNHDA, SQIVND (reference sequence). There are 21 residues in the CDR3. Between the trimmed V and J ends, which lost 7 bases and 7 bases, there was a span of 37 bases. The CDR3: CASTARGRALPTSYNGEKLFF. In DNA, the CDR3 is TGTGCCAGTACCGCCCGGGGAAGGGCGCTCCCAACTTCTTATAATGGTGAAAAACTGTTTTTT.

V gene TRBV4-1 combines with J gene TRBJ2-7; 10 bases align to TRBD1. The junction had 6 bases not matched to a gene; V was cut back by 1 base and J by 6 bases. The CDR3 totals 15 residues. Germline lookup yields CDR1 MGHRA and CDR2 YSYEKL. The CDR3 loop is CASSQGDRGRSEQYF. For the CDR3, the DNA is TGCGCCAGCAGCCAAGGGGACAGGGGAAGATCCGAGCAGTACTTC.

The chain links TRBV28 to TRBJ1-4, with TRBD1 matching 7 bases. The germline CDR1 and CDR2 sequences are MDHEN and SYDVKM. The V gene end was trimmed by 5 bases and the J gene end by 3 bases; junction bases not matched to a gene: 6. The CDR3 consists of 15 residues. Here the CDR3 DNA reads TGTGCCAGCAGTACTCAGGGGGGTGCTAATGAAAAACTGTTTTTT. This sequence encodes CASSTQGGANEKLFF.

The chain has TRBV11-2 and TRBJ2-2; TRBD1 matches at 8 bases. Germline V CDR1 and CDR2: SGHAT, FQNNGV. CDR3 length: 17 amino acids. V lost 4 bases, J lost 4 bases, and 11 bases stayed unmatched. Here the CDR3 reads CASSSRLTGAVTGELFF. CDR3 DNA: TGTGCCAGCAGCTCGCGATTGACAGGGGCAGTCACCGGGGAGCTGTTTTTT.

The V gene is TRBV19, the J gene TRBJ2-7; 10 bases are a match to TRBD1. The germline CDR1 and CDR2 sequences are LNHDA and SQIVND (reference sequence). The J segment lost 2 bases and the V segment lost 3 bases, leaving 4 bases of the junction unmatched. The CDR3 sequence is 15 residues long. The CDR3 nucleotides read TGTGCCAGTAGTATTTTGGGACAGGGGCCCTACGAGCAGTACTTC. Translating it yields CASSILGQGPYEQYF.

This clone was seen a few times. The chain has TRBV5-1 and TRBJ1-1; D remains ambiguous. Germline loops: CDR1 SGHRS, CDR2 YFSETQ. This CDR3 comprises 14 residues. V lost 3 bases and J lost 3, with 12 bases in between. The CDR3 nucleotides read TGCGCCAGCAGCTCCGCTGCCTCGGACACTGAAGCTTTCTTT. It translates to CASSSAASDTEAFF.

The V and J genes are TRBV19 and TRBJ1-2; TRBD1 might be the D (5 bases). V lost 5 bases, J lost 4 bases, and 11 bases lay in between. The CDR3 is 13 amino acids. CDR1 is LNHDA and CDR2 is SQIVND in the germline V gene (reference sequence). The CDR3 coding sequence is TGTGCCAGTAGTCCTCGGGACTTCTATGGCTACACCTTC. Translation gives CASSPRDFYGYTF.

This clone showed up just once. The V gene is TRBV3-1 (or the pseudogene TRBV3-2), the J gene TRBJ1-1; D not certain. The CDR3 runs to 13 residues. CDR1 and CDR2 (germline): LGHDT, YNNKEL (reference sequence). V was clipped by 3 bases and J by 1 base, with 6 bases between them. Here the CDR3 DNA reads TGTGCCAGCAGCCATTGGAGGAACACTGAAGCTTTCTTT. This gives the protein CASSHWRNTEAFF.

The CDR3 reads CASSYSSLAGVEQYF. Written as DNA, the CDR3 is TGTGCCAGCAGTTACTCGTCTCTAGCGGGAGTGGAGCAGTACTTC. The V gene is TRBV6-2 or TRBV6-3, the J gene TRBJ2-7, with TRBD2 identical over 10 bases. The CDR3 runs to 15 residues. J gave up 7 bases and V 0 bases, and 6 bases lay outside the gene matches. Germline loops: CDR1 MNHEY, CDR2 SVGEGT.

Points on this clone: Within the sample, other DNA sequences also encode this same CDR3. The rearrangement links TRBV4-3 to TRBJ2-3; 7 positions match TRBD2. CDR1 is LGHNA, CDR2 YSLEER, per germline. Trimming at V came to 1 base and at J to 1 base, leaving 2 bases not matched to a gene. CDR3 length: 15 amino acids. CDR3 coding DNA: TGCGCCAGCAGCCAAGGCCTAGCGGGCACAGATACGCAGTATTTT. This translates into CASSQGLAGTDTQYF.

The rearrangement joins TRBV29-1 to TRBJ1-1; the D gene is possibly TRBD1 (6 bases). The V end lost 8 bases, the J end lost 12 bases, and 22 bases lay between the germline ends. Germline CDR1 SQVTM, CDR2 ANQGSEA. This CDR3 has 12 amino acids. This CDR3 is CSFTTGTRGSFF. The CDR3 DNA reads TGCAGCTTTACTACCGGGACAAGGGGGTCTTTCTTT.

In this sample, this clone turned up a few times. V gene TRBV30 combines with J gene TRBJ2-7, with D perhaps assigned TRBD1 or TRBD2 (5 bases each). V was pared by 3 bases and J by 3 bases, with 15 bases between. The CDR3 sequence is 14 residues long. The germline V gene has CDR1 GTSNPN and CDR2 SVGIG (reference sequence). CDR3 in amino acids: CAWSLWAGSYEQYF. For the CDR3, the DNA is TGTGCCTGGAGCCTGTGGGCAGGGAGCTACGAGCAGTACTTC.